The TCR beta chain under discussion was sequenced for a study of chemoradiotherapy in HPV16-positive cancers. Study background: Functional T-cell assays on a couple of HPV16-positive patients' cells defined candidate HPV-specific clones and common TCR motifs. Study findings and constraints: Candidate HPV-specific clones and E7-related TCR motifs grew in tumor during treatment. In HPV16-positive patients, HPV-responsive T-cell expansion tracked better recurrence-free survival.

Germline V lookup: CDR1 SQVTM, CDR2 ANQGSEA. This CDR3 comprises 14 residues. V lost 4 bases and J 1 base, leaving 14 bases between the germline ends. Some clones are missing from TCRdb's copy, which holds only in-frame ones; the method was immunoSEQ multiplex PCR. The sample has several thousand clones, 78% seen once. This clone appeared a few times. As yet, its antigen is unknown. The source of this sequence is a human donor with HPV-associated anogenital cancer. This sequence joins TRBV29-1 and TRBJ2-7; D not certain. This sample was taken from a patient who underwent chemoradiotherapy. The CDR3 sequence: CSVAFGSPSYEQYF. The CDR3 region has the DNA TGCAGCGTTGCGTTTGGCAGCCCGTCCTACGAGCAGTACTTC.